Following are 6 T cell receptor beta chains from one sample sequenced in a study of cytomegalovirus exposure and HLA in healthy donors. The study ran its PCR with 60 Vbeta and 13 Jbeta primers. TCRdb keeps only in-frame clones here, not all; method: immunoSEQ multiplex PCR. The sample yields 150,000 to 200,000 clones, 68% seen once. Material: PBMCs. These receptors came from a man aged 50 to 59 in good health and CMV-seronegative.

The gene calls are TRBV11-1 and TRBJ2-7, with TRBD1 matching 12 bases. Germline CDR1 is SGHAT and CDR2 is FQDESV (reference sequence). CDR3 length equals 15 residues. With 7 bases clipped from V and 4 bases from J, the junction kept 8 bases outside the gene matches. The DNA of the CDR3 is TGTGCCAGCAAAATCGGGACAGGGGGCAGGTACGAGCAGTACTTC. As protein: CASKIGTGGRYEQYF.

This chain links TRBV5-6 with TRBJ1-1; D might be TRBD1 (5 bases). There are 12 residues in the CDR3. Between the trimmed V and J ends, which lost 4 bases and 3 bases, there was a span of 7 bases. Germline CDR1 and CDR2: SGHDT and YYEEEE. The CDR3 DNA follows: TGTGCCAGCAGCGGGGGGTACACTGAAGCTTTCTTT. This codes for CASSGGYTEAFF.

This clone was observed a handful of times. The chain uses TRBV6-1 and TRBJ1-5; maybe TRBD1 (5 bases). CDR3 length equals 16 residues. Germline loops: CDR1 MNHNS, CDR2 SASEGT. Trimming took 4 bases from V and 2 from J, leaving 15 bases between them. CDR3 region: CASSGGGPAGNQPQHF. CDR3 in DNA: TGTGCCAGCAGTGGGGGCGGACCCGCGGGCAATCAGCCCCAGCATTTT.

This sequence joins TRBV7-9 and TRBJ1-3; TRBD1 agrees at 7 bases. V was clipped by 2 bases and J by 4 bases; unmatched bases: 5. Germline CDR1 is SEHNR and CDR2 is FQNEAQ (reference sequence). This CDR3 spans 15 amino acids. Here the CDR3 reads CASSLPGGRGNTIYF. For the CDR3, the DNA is TGTGCCAGCAGCTTACCAGGGGGAAGGGGAAACACCATATATTTT.

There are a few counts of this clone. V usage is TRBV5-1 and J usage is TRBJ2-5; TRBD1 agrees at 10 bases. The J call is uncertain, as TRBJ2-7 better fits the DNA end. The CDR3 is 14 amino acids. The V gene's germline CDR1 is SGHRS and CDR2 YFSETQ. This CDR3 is CASSAGQGTYEQYF. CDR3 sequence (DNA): TGCGCCAGCAGCGCGGGACAGGGGACCTACGAGCAGTACTTC.

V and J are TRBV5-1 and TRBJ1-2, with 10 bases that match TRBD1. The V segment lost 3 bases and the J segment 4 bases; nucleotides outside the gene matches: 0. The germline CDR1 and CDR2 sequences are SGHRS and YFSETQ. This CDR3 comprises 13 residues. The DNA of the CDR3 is TGCGCCAGCAGCTGGACAGGGGGCTATGGCTACACCTTC. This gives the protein CASSWTGGYGYTF.